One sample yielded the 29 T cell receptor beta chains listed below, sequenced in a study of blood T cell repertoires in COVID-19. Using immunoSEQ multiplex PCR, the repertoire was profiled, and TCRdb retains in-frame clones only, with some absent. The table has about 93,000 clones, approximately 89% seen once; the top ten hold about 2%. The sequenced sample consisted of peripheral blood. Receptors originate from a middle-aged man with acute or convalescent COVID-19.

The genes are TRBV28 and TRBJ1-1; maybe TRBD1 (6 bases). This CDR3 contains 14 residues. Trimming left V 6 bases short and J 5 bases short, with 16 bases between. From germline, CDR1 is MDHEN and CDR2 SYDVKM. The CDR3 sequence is CASSLQGDGTEAFF. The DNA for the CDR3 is TGTGCCAGCAGCCTACAGGGCGACGGGACTGAAGCTTTCTTT.

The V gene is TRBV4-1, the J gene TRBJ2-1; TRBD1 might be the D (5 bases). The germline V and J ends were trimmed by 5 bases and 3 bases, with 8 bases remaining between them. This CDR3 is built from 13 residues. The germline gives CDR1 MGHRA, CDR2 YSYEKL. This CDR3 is CASSRGVYNEQFF. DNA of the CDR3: TGCGCCAGCAGCAGGGGTGTCTACAATGAGCAGTTCTTC.

CDR3 coding DNA: TGTGCCAGTAGTATCAGCGGGATCTTTACAGATACGCAGTATTTT. It codes for CASSISGIFTDTQYF. V and J are TRBV19 and TRBJ2-3, with 7 bases that match TRBD2. Germline V gene data show CDR1 as LNHDA and CDR2 as SQIVND (reference sequence). J lost 3 bases, V lost 3 bases, and 6 bases had no gene match. The CDR3 is made up of 15 amino acids. The entire variable domain, with the rest obtained from reference TRBV19 and TRBJ2-3, is as follows: DGGITQSPKYLFRKEGQNVTLSCEQNLNHDAMYWYRQDPGQGLRLIYYSQIVNDFQKGDIAEGYSVSREKKESFPLTVTSAQKNPTAFYLCASSISGIFTDTQYFGPGTRLTVL.

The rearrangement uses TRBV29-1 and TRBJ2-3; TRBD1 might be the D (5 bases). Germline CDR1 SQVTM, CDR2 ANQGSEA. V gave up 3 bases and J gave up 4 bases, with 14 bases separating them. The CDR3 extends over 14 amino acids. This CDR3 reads CSVDWGQGPDTQYF. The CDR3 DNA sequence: TGCAGCGTTGATTGGGGTCAGGGCCCAGATACGCAGTATTTT.

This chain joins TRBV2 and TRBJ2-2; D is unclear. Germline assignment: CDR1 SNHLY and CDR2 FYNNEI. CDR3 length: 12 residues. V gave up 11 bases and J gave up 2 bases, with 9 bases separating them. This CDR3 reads CAGELNTGELFF. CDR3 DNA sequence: TGTGCCGGCGAACTAAACACCGGGGAGCTGTTTTTT.

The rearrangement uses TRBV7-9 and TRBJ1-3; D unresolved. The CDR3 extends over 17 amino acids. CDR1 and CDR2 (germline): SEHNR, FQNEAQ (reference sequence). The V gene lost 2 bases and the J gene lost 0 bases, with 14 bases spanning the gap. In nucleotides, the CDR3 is TGTGCCAGCAGCTTATTGCGCGCAGGCCTCTCTGGAAACACCATATATTTT. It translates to CASSLLRAGLSGNTIYF. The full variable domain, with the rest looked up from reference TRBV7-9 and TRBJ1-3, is DTGVSQNPRHKITKRGQNVTFRCDPISEHNRLYWYRQTLGQGPEFLTYFQNEAQLEKSRLLSDRFSAERPKGSFSTLEIQRTEQGDSAMYLCASSLLRAGLSGNTIYFGEGSWLTVV.

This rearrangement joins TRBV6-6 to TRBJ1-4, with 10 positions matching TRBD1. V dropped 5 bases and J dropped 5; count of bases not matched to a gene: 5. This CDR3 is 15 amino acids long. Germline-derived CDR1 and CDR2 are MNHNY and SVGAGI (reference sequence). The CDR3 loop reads CASSRAGQGNEKLFF. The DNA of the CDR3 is TGTGCCAGCAGTCGAGCGGGACAGGGGAATGAAAAACTGTTTTTT.

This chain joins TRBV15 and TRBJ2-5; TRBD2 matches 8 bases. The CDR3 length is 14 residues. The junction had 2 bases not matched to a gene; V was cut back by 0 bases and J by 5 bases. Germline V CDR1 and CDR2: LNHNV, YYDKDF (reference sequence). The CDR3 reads CATSRDTGGETQYF. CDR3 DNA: TGTGCCACCAGCAGAGATACGGGAGGGGAGACCCAGTACTTC.

The CDR3 DNA is TGTGCCAGCCACACGAGGTTTCCCCCAGATACGCAGTATTTT. It specifies CASHTRFPPDTQYF. The gene calls are TRBV5-6 and TRBJ2-3, with D unresolved. CDR1 is SGHDT, CDR2 YYEEEE, per germline. Deletions cut 7 bases from V and 4 bases from J, with 16 bases between. The CDR3 totals 14 residues.

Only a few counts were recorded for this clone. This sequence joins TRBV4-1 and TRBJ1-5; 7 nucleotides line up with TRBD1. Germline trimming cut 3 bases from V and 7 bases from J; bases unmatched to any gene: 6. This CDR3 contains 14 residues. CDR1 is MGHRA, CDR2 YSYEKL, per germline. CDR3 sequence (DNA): TGCGCCAGCAGCCACACAGGGGAGAGACAGCCCCAGCATTTT. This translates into CASSHTGERQPQHF.

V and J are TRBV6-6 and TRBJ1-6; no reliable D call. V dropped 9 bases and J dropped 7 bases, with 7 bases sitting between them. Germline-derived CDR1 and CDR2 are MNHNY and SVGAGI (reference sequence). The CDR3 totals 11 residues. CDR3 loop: CASRENSPLHF. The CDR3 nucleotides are TGTGCCAGTAGGGAGAATTCACCCCTCCACTTT.

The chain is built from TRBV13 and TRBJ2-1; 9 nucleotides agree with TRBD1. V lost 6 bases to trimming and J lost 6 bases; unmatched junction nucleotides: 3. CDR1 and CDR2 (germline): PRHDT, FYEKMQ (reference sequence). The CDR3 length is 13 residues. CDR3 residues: CASSETGGNEQFF. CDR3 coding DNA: TGTGCCAGCAGTGAGACAGGGGGCAATGAGCAGTTCTTC.

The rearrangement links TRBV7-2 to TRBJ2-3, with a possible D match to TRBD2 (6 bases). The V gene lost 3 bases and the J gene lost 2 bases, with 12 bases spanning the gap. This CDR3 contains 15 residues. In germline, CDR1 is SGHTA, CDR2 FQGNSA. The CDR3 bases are TGTGCCAGCAGCTTCCCGGGGGACTTCACAGATACGCAGTATTTT. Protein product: CASSFPGDFTDTQYF.

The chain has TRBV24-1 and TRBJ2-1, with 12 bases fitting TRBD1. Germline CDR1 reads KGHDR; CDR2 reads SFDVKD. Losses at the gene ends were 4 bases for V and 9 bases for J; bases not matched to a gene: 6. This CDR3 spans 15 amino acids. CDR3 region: CATSEAGTGGTEQFF. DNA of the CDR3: TGTGCCACCAGTGAGGCCGGGACAGGGGGCACTGAGCAGTTCTTC.

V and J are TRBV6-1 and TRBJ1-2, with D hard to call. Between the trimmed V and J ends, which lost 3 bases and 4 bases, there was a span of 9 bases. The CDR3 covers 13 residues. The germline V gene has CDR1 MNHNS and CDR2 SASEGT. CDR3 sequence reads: CASSDPAGYGYTF. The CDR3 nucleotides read TGTGCCAGCAGTGACCCCGCCGGCTATGGCTACACCTTC.

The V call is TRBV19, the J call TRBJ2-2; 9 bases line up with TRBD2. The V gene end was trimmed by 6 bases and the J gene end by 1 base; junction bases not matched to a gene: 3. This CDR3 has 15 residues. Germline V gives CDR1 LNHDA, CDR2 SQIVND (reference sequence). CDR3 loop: CASSGLAMNTGELFF. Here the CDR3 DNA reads TGTGCCAGTAGCGGACTAGCGATGAACACCGGGGAGCTGTTTTTT. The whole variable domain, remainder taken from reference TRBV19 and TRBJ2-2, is DGGITQSPKYLFRKEGQNVTLSCEQNLNHDAMYWYRQDPGQGLRLIYYSQIVNDFQKGDIAEGYSVSREKKESFPLTVTSAQKNPTAFYLCASSGLAMNTGELFFGEGSRLTVL.

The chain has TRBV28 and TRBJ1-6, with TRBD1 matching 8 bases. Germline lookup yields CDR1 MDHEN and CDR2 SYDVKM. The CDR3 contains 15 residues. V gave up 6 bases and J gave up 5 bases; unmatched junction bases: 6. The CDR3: CASRPGQGNNSPLHF. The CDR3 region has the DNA TGTGCCAGCAGGCCTGGACAGGGTAATAATTCACCCCTCCACTTT.

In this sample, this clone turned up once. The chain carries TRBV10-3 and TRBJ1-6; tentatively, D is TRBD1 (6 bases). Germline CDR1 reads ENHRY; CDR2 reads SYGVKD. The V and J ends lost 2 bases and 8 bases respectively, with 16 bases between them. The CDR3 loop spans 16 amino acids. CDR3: CAISEGQGQGDSPLHF. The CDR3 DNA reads TGTGCCATCAGTGAGGGCCAGGGGCAGGGAGATTCACCCCTCCACTTT.

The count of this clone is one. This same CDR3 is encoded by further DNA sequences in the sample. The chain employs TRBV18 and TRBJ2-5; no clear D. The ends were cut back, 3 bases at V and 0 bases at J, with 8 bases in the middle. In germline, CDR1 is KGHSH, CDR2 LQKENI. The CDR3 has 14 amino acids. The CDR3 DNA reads TGTGCCAGCTCACCCCTTCCAGACCAAGAGACCCAGTACTTC. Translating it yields CASSPLPDQETQYF.

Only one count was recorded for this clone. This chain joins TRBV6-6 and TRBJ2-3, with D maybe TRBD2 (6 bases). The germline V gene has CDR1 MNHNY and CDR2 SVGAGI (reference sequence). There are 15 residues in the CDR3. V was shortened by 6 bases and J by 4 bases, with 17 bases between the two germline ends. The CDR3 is CASSSGDSRADTQYF. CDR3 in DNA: TGTGCCAGCAGCTCCGGGGACTCCAGGGCAGATACGCAGTATTTT.

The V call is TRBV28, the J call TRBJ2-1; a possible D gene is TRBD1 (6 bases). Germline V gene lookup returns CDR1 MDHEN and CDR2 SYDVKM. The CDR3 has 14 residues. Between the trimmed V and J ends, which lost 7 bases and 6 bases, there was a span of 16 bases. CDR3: CASKGAGDFNEQFF. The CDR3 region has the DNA TGTGCCAGCAAAGGGGCAGGGGATTTCAATGAGCAGTTCTTC.

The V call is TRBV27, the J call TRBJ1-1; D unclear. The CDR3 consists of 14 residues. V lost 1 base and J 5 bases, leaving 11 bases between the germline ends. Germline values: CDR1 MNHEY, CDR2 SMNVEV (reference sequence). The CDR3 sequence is CASSLWGGKTEAFF. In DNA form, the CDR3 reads TGTGCCAGCAGTTTATGGGGAGGGAAAACTGAAGCTTTCTTT.

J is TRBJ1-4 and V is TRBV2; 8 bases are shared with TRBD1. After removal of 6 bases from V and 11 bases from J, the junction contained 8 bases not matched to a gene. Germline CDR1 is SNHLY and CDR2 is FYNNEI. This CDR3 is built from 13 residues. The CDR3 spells CASSYRGLEKLFF. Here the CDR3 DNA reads TGTGCCAGCAGCTACAGGGGGTTAGAGAAACTGTTTTTT.

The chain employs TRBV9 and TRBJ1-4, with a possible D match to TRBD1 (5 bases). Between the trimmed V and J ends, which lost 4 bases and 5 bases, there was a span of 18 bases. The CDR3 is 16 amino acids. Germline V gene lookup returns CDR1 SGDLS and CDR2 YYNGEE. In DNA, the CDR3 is TGTGCCAGCAGCTACGGGTCGGGACTGGTCAATGAAAAACTGTTTTTT. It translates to CASSYGSGLVNEKLFF.

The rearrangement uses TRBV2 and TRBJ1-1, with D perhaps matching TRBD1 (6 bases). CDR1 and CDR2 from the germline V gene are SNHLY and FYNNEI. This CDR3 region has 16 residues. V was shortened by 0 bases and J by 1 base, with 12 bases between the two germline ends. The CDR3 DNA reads TGTGCCAGCAGTGAAGCGAGGGGGGGTAGGAACACTGAAGCTTTCTTT. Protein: CASSEARGGRNTEAFF.

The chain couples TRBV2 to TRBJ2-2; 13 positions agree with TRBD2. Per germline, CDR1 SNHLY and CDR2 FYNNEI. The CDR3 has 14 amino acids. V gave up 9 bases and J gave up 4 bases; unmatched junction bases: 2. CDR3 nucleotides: TGTGCCAGGGGACTAGCGGGAAGCACCGGGGAGCTGTTTTTT. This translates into CARGLAGSTGELFF.

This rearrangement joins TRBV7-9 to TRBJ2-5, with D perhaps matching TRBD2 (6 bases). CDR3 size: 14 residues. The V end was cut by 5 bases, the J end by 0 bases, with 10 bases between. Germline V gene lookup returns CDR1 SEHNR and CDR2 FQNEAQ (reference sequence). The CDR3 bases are TGTGCCAGCAGCCAATGGGGGGACCAAGAGACCCAGTACTTC. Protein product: CASSQWGDQETQYF.

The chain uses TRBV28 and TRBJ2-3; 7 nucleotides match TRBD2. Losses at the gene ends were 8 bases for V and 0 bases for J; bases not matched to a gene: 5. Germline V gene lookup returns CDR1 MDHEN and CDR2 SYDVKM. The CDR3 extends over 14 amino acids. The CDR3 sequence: CASAPGLSTDTQYF. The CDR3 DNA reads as TGTGCCAGCGCACCGGGACTAAGCACAGATACGCAGTATTTT.

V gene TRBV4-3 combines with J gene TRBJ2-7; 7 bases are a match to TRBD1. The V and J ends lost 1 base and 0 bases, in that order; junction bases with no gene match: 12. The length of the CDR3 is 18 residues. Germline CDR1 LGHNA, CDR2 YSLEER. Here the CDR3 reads CASSQGAVPDRSSYEQYV. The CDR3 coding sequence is TGCGCCAGCAGCCAAGGGGCCGTTCCGGACAGGAGCTCCTACGAGCAGTACGTC.